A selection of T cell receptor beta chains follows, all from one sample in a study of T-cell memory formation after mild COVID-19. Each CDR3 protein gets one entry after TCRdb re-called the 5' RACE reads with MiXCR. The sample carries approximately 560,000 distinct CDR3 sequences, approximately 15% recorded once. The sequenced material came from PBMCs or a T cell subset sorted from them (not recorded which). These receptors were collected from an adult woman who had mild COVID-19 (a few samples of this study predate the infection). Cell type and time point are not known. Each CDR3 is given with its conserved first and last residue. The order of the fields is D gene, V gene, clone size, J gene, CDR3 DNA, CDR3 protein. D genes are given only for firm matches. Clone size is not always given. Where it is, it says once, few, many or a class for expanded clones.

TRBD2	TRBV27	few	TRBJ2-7	TGTGCCAGCAGTGTTAAAAGACTAGCGGGAGGGCCGAATGCCTACGAGCAGTACTTC	CASSVKRLAGGPNAYEQYF
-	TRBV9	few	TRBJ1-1	TGTGCCAGCAGCGTAGACCCAGGGACCTCTCGGGCTTTCTTT	CASSVDPGTSRAFF
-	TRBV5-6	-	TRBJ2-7	TGTGCCAGCAGCTTGTCAGGGGCCATCTTCTACGAGCAGTACTTC	CASSLSGAIFYEQYF
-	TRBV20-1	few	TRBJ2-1	TGCAGTGCTAGAGCTCCCAGCGGACGTGCCAATGAGCAGTTCTTC	CSARAPSGRANEQFF
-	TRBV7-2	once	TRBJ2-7	TGTGCCAGCAGATTAGCTCTGGGGGCGGGCGAGCAGTACTTC	CASRLALGAGEQYF
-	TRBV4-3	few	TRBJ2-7	TGCGCCAGCCGAGGGGTTAGCGTCTCCCGACTAGACCTCTCCTACGAGCAGTACTTC	CASRGVSVSRLDLSYEQYF
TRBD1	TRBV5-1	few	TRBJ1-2	TGCGCCAGCAGCTCGGGACAGGGACGTGGCTACACCTTC	CASSSGQGRGYTF
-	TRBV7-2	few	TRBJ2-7	TGTGCCAGCAGCGCTGACTGGGGCGAGCAGTACTTC	CASSADWGEQYF
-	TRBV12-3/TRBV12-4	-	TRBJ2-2	TGTGCCAGCGGGCCGGATCCCGGGGAGCTGTTTTTT	CASGPDPGELFF
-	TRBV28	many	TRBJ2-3	TGTGCCAGCAGTTCTTCCTCACAGGGTATCACAGATACGCAGTATTTT	CASSSSSQGITDTQYF
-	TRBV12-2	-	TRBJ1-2	TGTGCAAGTCGCTTGGCGAATCGTCGGCGGGGGACCTATGGCTACACCTTC	CASRLANRRRGTYGYTF
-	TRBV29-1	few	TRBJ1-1	TGCAGCGTTCAAACCAGCGCGATGAACACTGAAGCTTTCTTT	CSVQTSAMNTEAFF
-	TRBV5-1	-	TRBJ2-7	TGCGCCAGCAGCTATGGGGACTTCGACTACGAGCAGTACTTC	CASSYGDFDYEQYF
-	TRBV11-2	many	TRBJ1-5	TGTGCCAGCAGCTTATTGGGGGGACCCCAGCATTTT	CASSLLGGPQHF
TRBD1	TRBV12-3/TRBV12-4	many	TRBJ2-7	TGTGCCAGCAGTTTAACAGGGGCGCCCTCCTACGAGCAGTACTTC	CASSLTGAPSYEQYF
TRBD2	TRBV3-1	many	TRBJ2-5	TGTGCCAGCAGCCCCCGGGCTAGCGGGGGCGGGGAGACCCAGTACTTC	CASSPRASGGGETQYF
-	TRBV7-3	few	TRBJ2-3	TGTGCCAGCAGCTTAGGTGGGGCGGAATCCACAGATACGCAGTATTTT	CASSLGGAESTDTQYF
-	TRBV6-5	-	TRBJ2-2	TGTGCCAGCAGTTACTCAGGGTCCGGGGAGCTGTTTTTT	CASSYSGSGELFF
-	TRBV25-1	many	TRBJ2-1	TGTGCCAGCAATGAGGGCAATGAGCAGTTCTTC	CASNEGNEQFF
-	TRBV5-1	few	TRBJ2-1	TGCGCCAGCAGCATTTATTCAGGGGACAATGAGCAGTTCTTC	CASSIYSGDNEQFF
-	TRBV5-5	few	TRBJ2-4	TGTGCCAGCAGCTTGCCTAGCGTCTTTGACATTCAGTACTTC	CASSLPSVFDIQYF
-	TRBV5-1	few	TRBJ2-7	TGCGCCAGCAGCTTGGGACCTTCTAGCGCCGGGATCTTCGAGCAGTACTTC	CASSLGPSSAGIFEQYF
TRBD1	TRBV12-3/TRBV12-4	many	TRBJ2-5	TGTGCCAGCAGCATTGGGACAGCCGAGACCCAGTACTTC	CASSIGTAETQYF
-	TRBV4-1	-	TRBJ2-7	TGCGCCAGCAGCCAAGCGGAAGGGGCAATCTACGAGCAGTACTTC	CASSQAEGAIYEQYF
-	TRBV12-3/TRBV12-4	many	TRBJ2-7	TGTGCCAGCACCATGACAGGTATCGCGAAGCAGTACTTC	CASTMTGIAKQYF
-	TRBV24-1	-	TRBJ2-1	TGTGCCACCAGTGATTCGGCCCACAATGAGCAGTTCTTC	CATSDSAHNEQFF
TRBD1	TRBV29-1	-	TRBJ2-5	TGCAGCGTTGAGCCCATTGCGGGACAGGGGGACCAAGAGACCCAGTACTTC	CSVEPIAGQGDQETQYF
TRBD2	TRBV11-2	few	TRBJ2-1	TGTGCCAGCAGCCAGTTGGGGGGGAGCTACAATGAGCAGTTCTTC	CASSQLGGSYNEQFF
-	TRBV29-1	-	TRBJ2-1	TGCAGCGTTTATAAAGGCCTAGAACCCTACAATGAGCAGTTCTTC	CSVYKGLEPYNEQFF
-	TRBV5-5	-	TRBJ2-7	TGTGCCAGCAGCTTTCCCGGGGCACCTTACGAGCAGTACTTC	CASSFPGAPYEQYF
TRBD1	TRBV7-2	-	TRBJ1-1	TGTGCCAGCAGCTCACTCCGGGACAGCATTATGAACACTGAAGCTTTCTTT	CASSSLRDSIMNTEAFF
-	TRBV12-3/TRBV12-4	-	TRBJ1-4	TGTGCCAGCAGTTTAGCGGTTACAACTAATGAAAAACTGTTTTTT	CASSLAVTTNEKLFF
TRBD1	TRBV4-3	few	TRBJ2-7	TGCGCCAGCAGCCATTCTGGGACAGGGGGTTCCTACGAGCAGTACTTC	CASSHSGTGGSYEQYF
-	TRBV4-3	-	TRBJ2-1	TGCGCCAGCAGCCAAGATCGCTCGACAGCGAGACCCTACAATGAGCAGTTCTTC	CASSQDRSTARPYNEQFF
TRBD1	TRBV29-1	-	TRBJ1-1	TGCAGCGTTGAAATCCTGGACAGGGGTGAAGCTTTCTTT	CSVEILDRGEAFF
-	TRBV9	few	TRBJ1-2	TGTGCCAGCAGTCCCTCACAGGGCTCCTATGGCTACACCTTC	CASSPSQGSYGYTF
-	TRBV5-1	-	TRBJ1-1	TGCGCCAGCAGCTTGGCCGCAGCCGGGGGGAACACTGAAGCTTTCTTT	CASSLAAAGGNTEAFF
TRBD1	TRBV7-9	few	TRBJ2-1	TGTGCCAGCAGCTTACCCGACAGGGAGAATGAGCAGTTCTTC	CASSLPDRENEQFF
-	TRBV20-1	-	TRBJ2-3	TGCAGTGCTCGGAGTCCCACAGATACGCAGTATTTT	CSARSPTDTQYF
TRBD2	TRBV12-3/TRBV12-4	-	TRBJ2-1	TGTGCCAGCAGGCCGACTAGCGCGAGTGGGCAGTTCTTC	CASRPTSASGQFF
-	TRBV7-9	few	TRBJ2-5	TGTGCCAGCAGCTTAAGAGGGATGCTAGAGACCCAGTACTTC	CASSLRGMLETQYF
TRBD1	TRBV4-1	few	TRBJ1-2	TGCGCCAGCAGCCAAGGGGGTGACAGGGGGCGCGGTGGCTACACCTTC	CASSQGGDRGRGGYTF
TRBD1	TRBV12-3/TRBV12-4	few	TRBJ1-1	TGTGCCAGCAACTCGGGGACAGGGAGTAACACTGAAGCTTTCTTT	CASNSGTGSNTEAFF
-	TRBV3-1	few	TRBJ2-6	TGTGCCAGCAGTTTACCAAACTCTGGGGCCAACGTCCTGACTTTC	CASSLPNSGANVLTF
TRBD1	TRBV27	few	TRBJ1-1	TGTGCCTTACAGGGGTTGAGGTCTGAAGCTTTCTTT	CALQGLRSEAFF
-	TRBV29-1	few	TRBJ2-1	TGCAGCGTTCGCGCGACAGTCTCCTACAATGAGCAGTTCTTC	CSVRATVSYNEQFF
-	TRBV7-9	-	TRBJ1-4	TGTGCCAGCAGCCGTGCGGGGGACAATGAAAAACTGTTTTTT	CASSRAGDNEKLFF
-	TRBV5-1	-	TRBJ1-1	TGCGCCATCAGCACCACGGGGTACACTGAAGCTTTCTTT	CAISTTGYTEAFF
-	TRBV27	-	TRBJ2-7	TGTGCCAGCAGGCCCCTCGACCGGACCTACGAGCAGTACTTC	CASRPLDRTYEQYF